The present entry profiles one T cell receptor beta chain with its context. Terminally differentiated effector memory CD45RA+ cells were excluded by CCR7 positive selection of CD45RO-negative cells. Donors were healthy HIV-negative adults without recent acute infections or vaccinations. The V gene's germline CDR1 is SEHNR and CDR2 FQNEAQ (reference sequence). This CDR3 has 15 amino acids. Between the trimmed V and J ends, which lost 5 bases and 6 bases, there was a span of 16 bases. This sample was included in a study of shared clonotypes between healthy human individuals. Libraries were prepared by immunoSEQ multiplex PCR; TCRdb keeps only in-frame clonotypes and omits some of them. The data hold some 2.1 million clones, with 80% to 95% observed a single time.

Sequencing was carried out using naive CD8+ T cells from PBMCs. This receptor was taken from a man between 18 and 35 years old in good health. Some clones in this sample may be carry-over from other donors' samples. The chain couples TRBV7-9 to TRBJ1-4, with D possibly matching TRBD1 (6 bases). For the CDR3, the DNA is TGTGCCAGCAGCGATCGGGACATTGAGTATGAAAAACTGTTTTTT. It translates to CASSDRDIEYEKLFF. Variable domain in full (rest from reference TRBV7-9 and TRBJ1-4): DTGVSQNPRHKITKRGQNVTFRCDPISEHNRLYWYRQTLGQGPEFLTYFQNEAQLEKSRLLSDRFSAERPKGSFSTLEIQRTEQGDSAMYLCASSDRDIEYEKLFFGSGTQLSVL.